This T cell receptor beta chain was found in a study of cytomegalovirus exposure and HLA in healthy donors. There are a few counts of this clone. The antigen remains unidentified. PCR involved 60 Vbeta and 13 Jbeta primers. Measured with immunoSEQ multiplex PCR; TCRdb has only the in-frame clones, and not every one. Here the sample spans under 85,000 clones, less than 70% being singletons. Study findings and constraints: As was reported, the classifier diagnosed cytomegalovirus status with high specificity and sensitivity.

The CDR3 sequence is 16 residues long. V dropped 4 bases and J dropped 7; count of bases not matched to a gene: 13. CDR1 and CDR2 from the germline V gene are SGHRS and YFSETQ. The receptor comes from a woman younger than 45 in good health and CMV-seronegative. The chain recombines TRBV5-1 with TRBJ2-1; 8 bases line up with TRBD2. Sequenced material: PBMCs. The CDR3 sequence: CASSGEGAGVVNEQFF. The CDR3 DNA sequence: TGCGCCAGCAGCGGGGAAGGAGCGGGGGTGGTTAATGAGCAGTTCTTC.